The rows below give T cell receptor beta chains drawn from one sample of a study of blood T cell repertoires in COVID-19. Here immunoSEQ multiplex PCR was the method, and the copy in TCRdb shows in-frame clones only, minus some. The table lists some 17,000 clones, about 93% of them singletons. Input material: peripheral blood. Receptor source: a man aged 60-69 years with active COVID-19. Both conserved end residues are part of each CDR3. A D gene is named only where the DNA matches it firmly. Where a row states a size, it is once, few, many or the class of an expanded clone; other rows omit it.

V	J	size	D	DNA	CDR3
TRBV19	TRBJ2-1	NA	NA	TGTGCCAGTACCCTGGACCCGGCGGGTGAGCAGTTCTTC	CASTLDPAGEQFF
TRBV6-4	TRBJ2-3	once	NA	TGTGCCAGCAGTGACTCAGTTTTCAGGGAAAGGGGTACGCAGTATTTT	CASSDSVFRERGTQYF
TRBV19	TRBJ2-3	NA	NA	TGTGCCAGTAGTATGGGAAGACTAGCAGATACGCAGTATTTT	CASSMGRLADTQYF
TRBV5-1	TRBJ2-2	few	TRBD1	TGCGCCAGCAGCCCGACCTCGAGGGCAGGGGGCCACGGGGAGCTGTTTTTT	CASSPTSRAGGHGELFF
TRBV5-1	TRBJ1-6	NA	TRBD1	TGCGCCAGCGCCGCCGGACAGGATAATTCACCCCTCCACTTT	CASAAGQDNSPLHF
TRBV29-1	TRBJ2-3	NA	TRBD2	TGCAGCGTTGGTCGCAGCGGGGGGTACACAGATACGCAGTATTTT	CSVGRSGGYTDTQYF
TRBV2	TRBJ2-5	NA	NA	TGTGCCAGCAGTGAATCCCCCCGTGAGACCCAGTACTTC	CASSESPRETQYF
TRBV10-2	TRBJ2-2	NA	TRBD1	TGCGCCAAACCGCCGGGACAGGGGGCCTCCGGGGAGCTGTTTTTT	CAKPPGQGASGELFF
TRBV6-5	TRBJ2-5	NA	TRBD1	TGTGCCAGCAGGTGGACAGGGCAAGAGACCCAGTACTTC	CASRWTGQETQYF
TRBV3-1/TRBV3-2	TRBJ1-2	NA	NA	TGTGCCAGCAGCCCTGGGGGGGCCCAGGGATATGGCTACACCTTC	CASSPGGAQGYGYTF
TRBV12-3/TRBV12-4	TRBJ2-7	NA	TRBD1	TGTGCCAGCAGCAACAGGGGGCTGTACGAGCAGTACTTC	CASSNRGLYEQYF